This T cell receptor (beta chain) stems from a study of Ad26.COV2.S vaccination and SARS-CoV-2 variants (dated by TCRdb to 2020 to 2022). Context from the whole study: Donors in the vaccine arm were drawn from COV1001, a multicentre, randomized, double-blind, placebo-controlled phase I-IIa trial testing Ad26.COV2.S in healthy adults. Dosing of Ad26.COV2.S was intramuscular, at either 5x10^10 or 1x10^11 viral particles, delivered as one shot or as two shots spaced 56 days apart. The TCR-sequenced set comprised approximately 32 samples: around 20 Ad26.COV2.S vaccine recipients, 5 placebo recipients and 8 SARS-CoV-2 convalescent individuals. Sequencing of the TCRbeta repertoire served to evaluate the specificity and breadth of SARS-CoV-2-reactive T cell receptors following Ad26.COV2.S vaccination. Throughout the experiments and outcome assessment, investigators stayed blinded to trial group allocation. Participants in the trial were split at random into five groups of five each, receiving low-dose or high-dose Ad26.COV2.S once or twice, or else placebo on both occasions.

About this clone: Which antigen it targets is not known. Base qualities were left out, and no much larger clone turns up one base away.

Study-wide findings and limitations: After vaccination, spike-specific CD8+ and CD4+ T cell responses were reported to show substantial breadth. Ad26.COV2.S recipients had higher spike-specific TCR breadth than placebo recipients (P = 0.0014). The authors noted that total T cell responses may have been underestimated by the TCR breadth and depth analyses. Vaccine and placebo recipients had similar non-spike TCR breadth, a finding consistent with the vaccine containing only spike. The study was not powered to compare responses between vaccine doses or regimens.

The label giving this sample's treatment or condition can be read as: 15 to 20 received Ad26.COV2.S at low or high dose, single or two shots; 5 received placebo; per-sample allocation not given. For vaccine and placebo recipients, the sequenced repertoires came from samples collected on day 63 after the first injection. In Cohort 1b, some 25 adults aged 18-55 years were enrolled at a single site in Boston, USA, between 29 July and 7 August 2020. Ad26.COV2.S was a replication-incompetent adenovirus type 26 vector expressing a prefusion-stabilized SARS-CoV-2 spike protein from the original Wuhan strain. CDR1 and CDR2 were assigned from the germline V gene as MGHRA and YSYEKL. The CDR3 measures 14 amino acids from cysteine to phenylalanine. Only the CDR3 part of the read is kept: 42 bases, read in frame from the first base. The V and J ends are trimmed by 1 base and 10 bases, leaving 14 bases between them.

The immunoSEQ Assay was the method used to sequence TCRbeta CDR3 regions. After extraction, genomic DNA underwent amplification by bias-controlled multiplex PCR, followed by high-throughput sequencing. The original pipeline was this. To quantify the absolute abundance of each unique TCRbeta CDR3 region, sequences were collapsed and filtered. T cell fraction was estimated by normalization of TCRbeta template counts to usable DNA, with usable DNA being measured through amplification of reference genes present in all nucleated cells. Repertoire TCRs were annotated as SARS-CoV-2-specific by exact matching of V gene, CDR3 amino acid sequence and J gene to a known reactive TCR set. The reference SARS-CoV-2 TCR set was obtained from MIRA and was filtered for enrichment in COVID-19-positive ImmuneCODE repertoires, whereby public or cross-reactive TCRs were removed. Drawing on the MIRA antigens, annotated TCRs were analysed further at the level of specific ORF or position within ORF. Depth was the summed frequency of annotated unique rearrangements, while breadth was defined as annotated unique rearrangements over total unique productive rearrangements. TCR breadth was compared between groups using two-sided Wilcoxon rank-sum tests. TCRdb re-hosts the immuneACCESS table, in-frame sequences only. Its copies lack some clones; in the studies checked, an unresolved V gene accounts for under half of them, and the cause for the rest is not known. Clone size and V and J calls were adopted from that table, with D and trimming inferred from the DNA. The sample table contains 410,000 or so clones; only one count was recorded for 92% of them. The ten largest clonotypes hold around 1.8% of the sample.

This chain is built from TRBV4-1 and TRBJ1-5; the D gene cannot be resolved reliably. This specimen consisted of peripheral blood, obtained in a trial of Ad26.COV2.S vaccine versus placebo. The clonotype comes from a person aged 18-65 years who received the Ad26.COV2.S COVID-19 vaccine or a placebo. The nucleotide sequence is given as TGCGCCAGCAGCCAAGGATCTACCCTGGGACCCCAGCATTTT. Its translation is CASSQGSTLGPQHF.